The following is a T cell receptor beta chain sequence with its context. The data were obtained in a study of blood T cell repertoires in COVID-19. Study-level background: Researchers got acute and convalescent COVID-19 samples from the United States, Italy and Spain. From T cells, B-cell-depleted T cells, or PBMCs came the material, which was cDNA or gDNA.

V was trimmed by 5 bases and J by 1 base, leaving 15 bases between them. The CDR3 runs 15 residues. CDR1 and CDR2 (germline): SGHNT, YYREEE (reference sequence). In the original workflow: By means of reference gene primer amplification, nucleated cell counts were estimated. TCRdb's copy holds only in-frame clones and misses some; the assay was immunoSEQ multiplex PCR. V, J and clone size are those of that table, while D and trimming were read from the DNA. The sample lists 35,000 to 55,000 clones, around 84% occurring once. The receptor's source is a woman aged 70-85 years in a cohort sampled during active COVID-19. This chain joins TRBV5-4 and TRBJ2-5, with a weak D call TRBD1 (6 bases). Sequences were obtained from peripheral blood. The CDR3 reads CASSLGQTSQETQYF. In nucleotides, the CDR3 is TGTGCCAGCAGTCTCGGACAGACGAGCCAAGAGACCCAGTACTTC.